This TCR beta chain was retrieved from a study of T cells in Graves' hyperthyroidism and ophthalmopathy. This clonotype was seen ten or more times. The CDR3 length is 17 residues. V trimming: 5 bases; J trimming: 6 bases; junction bases outside the gene matches: 11. CDR1 MNHEY and CDR2 SMNVEV come from the germline V gene (reference sequence). Template material for amplifying TCR beta CDR3 regions consisted of RNA transcripts. The study used the HTBI primer set for a first-round RT-PCR of the TCR CDR3. TCRdb reprocessed the multiplex PCR reads with MiXCR, giving one entry per CDR3 protein. The sample has 300,000 or so distinct CDR3 sequences, roughly 18% seen once.

The clonotype originates from a woman in her fifties or sixties with Graves' hyperthyroidism. The chain employs TRBV27 and TRBJ2-5; TRBD2 agrees at 14 bases. Specimen: blood. The CDR3 DNA follows: TGTGCCAGCAGTCACGACGGCGGGACTAGCGGGAGTAAGACCCAGTACTTC. As protein: CASSHDGGTSGSKTQYF.